In this sample, the clone carrying this T cell receptor (beta chain) turned up a few times. Assay: immunoSEQ multiplex PCR; the TCRdb copy retains only in-frame clones and omits some. The table has 9,000 to 9,500 clones, 25% to 30% seen once. The length of the CDR3 is 16 residues. Trimming stripped 3 bases from V and 0 bases from J, with 13 bases between. Germline loops: CDR1 SGHNT, CDR2 YENEEA. These data are taken from a study of sequential checkpoint blockade in melanoma. Turning to the study itself: Patients were randomized 1:1 to nivolumab-then-ipilimumab or ipilimumab-then-nivolumab first-line.

Treatment meaning: randomized to nivolumab then ipilimumab (arm A) or the reverse (arm B). The TCR sequence derives from a human donor with melanoma. The chain is built from TRBV11-3 and TRBJ2-3, with D perhaps matching TRBD1 (5 bases). Sequenced here: tumor tissue (inferred from file names), sampled from a patient given nivolumab and ipilimumab in sequence. This CDR3 reads CASSLGGQQSTDTQYF. The CDR3 bases are TGTGCCAGCAGCTTGGGTGGACAACAAAGCACAGATACGCAGTATTTT.